This T cell receptor (beta chain) was captured in a study of T cells in Graves' hyperthyroidism and ophthalmopathy (dated by TCRdb to the late 2010s). Background on the whole study: Peripheral blood samples were taken at the time of initial diagnosis, prior to any treatment. TCR V-J signatures able to tell the groups apart were searched for in a discovery cohort of 100 or so patients, of whom more than 40 had Graves' ophthalmopathy and around 56 had stable Graves' hyperthyroidism. The 90 to 100 discovery patients were randomly split 7:3 into training and test sets. Once sampling was done, hyperthyroidism patients were given methimazole at a starting dose of 30 mg daily, whereas ophthalmopathy patients were given high-dose intravenous methylprednisolone. Prospective prediction of ophthalmopathy was tested in an independent validation cohort of approximately 19 hyperthyroidism patients and 15 to 17 patients who later progressed to ophthalmopathy. In addition, the study compared T-cell repertoires in thyroid tissue and in blood from roughly 6 Graves' hyperthyroidism patients. The paper describes TCR Vbeta CDR3 sequencing of about 140 peripheral blood samples, made up of some 42 ophthalmopathy patients, approximately 73 hyperthyroidism patients and 17 progressor patients. The full study reports these points: In validation, the model predicted progression to ophthalmopathy a median of approximately 6.6 months before onset, with about 64% sensitivity and about 72% specificity. Most expanded thyroid clonotypes (frequency above 0.001) were also detected in blood, a finding suggesting that blood repertoires may reflect thyroid immune responses. Sample size was not statistically predetermined, and investigators were not blinded to group allocation. A model built on a 13 V-J signature distinguished ophthalmopathy from stable hyperthyroidism, reaching 87.88% sensitivity and about 81% specificity in cross-validation and 80%/75% in testing.

Ophthalmopathy patients had moderately to severely active disease, with a Clinical Activity Score of 3 or more, a NOSPECS grade of 4 or more, and a disease duration of less than 3 months. Patients with uncontrolled infections, other autoimmune diseases, pregnancy or lactation were excluded. Diagnoses relied on clinical symptoms, serum thyroxine and TRAb, thyroid ultrasound and orbital computed tomography. PBMCs were separated from approximately 10 ml of fresh peripheral blood using Ficoll-Paque density gradient centrifugation. Total RNA was extracted with Trizol reagent, and quality was checked on an Agilent 2100 Bioanalyzer. TCR beta CDR3 regions were amplified from RNA transcripts. For the first round of RT-PCR on the TCR CDR3, the HTBI primer set was used together with the Qiagen OneStep RT-PCR kit. A second multiplex PCR round built the libraries, followed by size selection and purification. Sequencing of the libraries was done on an Illumina HiSeq2000 using paired-end 100 bp reads. For the original study's pipeline: SOAPnuke was used to process the raw data, throwing out any read that contained adapters or uncalled bases, had a mean Phred below 15, or lacked an exact constant-primer or identifier match. COPE v1.2.5 was used to merge the high-quality paired reads, and each unique nucleotide sequence was defined as a clonotype. Clonotypes were aligned to IMGT TRBV, TRBD and TRBJ reference segments using MiTCR v1.1. The analysis was restricted to V-J combinations with a frequency above 0.0001, which together covered just over 99% of the repertoires. A TCS score was defined as the ratio between F50 (clonal expansion) and ExV (chaos), using BLOSUM62-based TCRdist between CDR3 peptides within each V-J. Welch's t-statistics and random forest reduced roughly 500 V-J features to roughly 13, which were used in a naive Bayes classifier (R e1071). The public reads were reprocessed in TCRdb via fastp at Q25 and MiXCR, keeping in-frame beta chains. Rows are unified per CDR3 protein, each entry keeping the most common DNA and genes. For this entry, the V and J calls and clone size follow TCRdb and not the study's own pipeline. A total of some 340,000 distinct CDR3 sequences appear in this sample, about 13% of them only once. The top ten hold 34% of the sample.

This clonotype was counted many times. What antigen it recognizes has not been identified. No much larger clone exists at a distance of one base, and base qualities are not known. CDR1 and CDR2, per the germline V gene (reference sequence), are DFQATT and SNEGSKA. CDR3 length: 15 amino acids, cysteine to phenylalanine. The only DNA kept is the CDR3, 45 bases in frame from the first base. Between the V and J ends, shortened by 0 bases and 2 bases respectively, the junction contains 13 bases. Sequencing input: blood. This receptor was taken from a woman in her thirties or forties with Graves' ophthalmopathy. The rearranged segments are TRBV20-1 and TRBJ2-5; the D gene is perhaps TRBD1, on 5 matching bases. The DNA reads as follows: TGCAGTGCTAGAGATTGGGCAGGGCCTCAAGAGACCCAGTACTTC. It specifies CSARDWAGPQETQYF.